A single sample is the source of the 18 T cell receptor beta chains below, sequenced in a study of blood T cells in healthy people across ages. Through a sample-barcoded 5' primer and a J-beta primer mix, a second PCR was run for roughly 6 to 11 cycles. One entry per CDR3 protein results from TCRdb running MiXCR on the 5' RACE reads. The sample includes some 1.1 million distinct CDR3 sequences, more than 30% of them seen just once. Sequencing was performed on blood. Receptors were obtained from a man in his late teens or twenties in good health.

This clonotype has only a few counts. The V and J genes are TRBV5-6 and TRBJ1-2; no clear D. The germline gives CDR1 SGHDT, CDR2 YYEEEE. There are 13 residues in the CDR3. V was shortened by 4 bases and J by 4 bases, with 11 bases between the two germline ends. The CDR3 is CASSHIPVYGYTF. The DNA for the CDR3 is TGTGCCAGCAGCCATATCCCAGTCTATGGCTACACCTTC.

A remark on this clonotype: It may be a read error: a sequence one base away is much more abundant. The V and J genes are TRBV9 and TRBJ2-4; D is possibly TRBD1 (6 bases). The CDR3 is 18 residues long. Germline loops: CDR1 SGDLS, CDR2 YYNGEE. CDR3 sequence (DNA): TGTGCCAGCAGGGATACCCAGGGATGGGGGCTAGCCGAAAACATTCAGTACTTC. This codes for CASRDTQGWGLAENIQYF. Looking up the rest from reference TRBV9 and TRBJ2-4 gives the full variable domain: DSGVTQTPKHLITATGQRVTLRCSPRSGDLSVYWYQQSLDQGLQFLIQYYNGEERAKGNILERFSAQQFPDLHSELNLSSLELGDSALYFCASRDTQGWGLAENIQYFGAGTRLSVL.

This clonotype was seen a few times. Here the CDR3 DNA reads TGTGCCAGCAGCTCCACGGAGGGGGCAGATACGCAGTATTTT. This gives the protein CASSSTEGADTQYF. The chain employs TRBV7-9 and TRBJ2-3, with D perhaps being TRBD1 or TRBD2 (6 bases each). The V gene's germline CDR1 is SEHNR and CDR2 FQNEAQ (reference sequence). The CDR3 sequence is 14 residues long. Trimming removed 4 bases from V and 4 bases from J, with 12 bases in between. The variable domain in full, with the rest retrieved from reference TRBV7-9 and TRBJ2-3, is DTGVSQNPRHKITKRGQNVTFRCDPISEHNRLYWYRQTLGQGPEFLTYFQNEAQLEKSRLLSDRFSAERPKGSFSTLEIQRTEQGDSAMYLCASSSTEGADTQYFGPGTRLTVL.

This chain connects TRBV29-1 to TRBJ1-2, with a possible D match to TRBD1 (5 bases). CDR1 SQVTM and CDR2 ANQGSEA come from the germline V gene. The CDR3 is 13 amino acids. V was trimmed by 6 bases and J by 5 bases, leaving 16 bases between them. The CDR3 DNA reads TGCAGCGTCATCAGGGTAGGAGGATATGGCTACACCTTC. Its protein product is CSVIRVGGYGYTF.

This clonotype was counted between two and nine times. V gene TRBV2 combines with J gene TRBJ1-5; D is undetermined. Germline-derived CDR1 and CDR2 are SNHLY and FYNNEI. Trimming removed 3 bases from V and 6 bases from J, with 12 bases in between. CDR3 length: 14 residues. The chain's CDR3 is CASSDLGSVQPQHF. The CDR3 DNA follows: TGTGCCAGCAGTGACCTTGGTTCGGTTCAGCCCCAGCATTTT.

The chain has TRBV7-2 and TRBJ2-7; D is unclear. Per germline, CDR1 SGHTA and CDR2 FQGNSA. This CDR3 contains 12 residues. V was shortened by 6 bases and J by 2 bases, with 8 bases between the two germline ends. The CDR3 nucleotides read TGTGCCAGCAGTCGAGAAACCTACGAGCAGTACTTC. Translation: CASSRETYEQYF.

This clonotype came up a few times. This chain connects TRBV5-1 to TRBJ2-3, with D possibly being TRBD1 (6 bases). CDR1 is SGHRS and CDR2 is YFSETQ in the germline V gene. V was shortened by 5 bases and J by 2 bases, with 15 bases between the two germline ends. There are 15 residues in the CDR3. The DNA of the CDR3 is TGCGCCAGCAGTCGATCGACAGGAGACACAGATACGCAGTATTTT. Residues: CASSRSTGDTDTQYF.

CDR3 sequence: CASSSGSAVQETQYF. The CDR3 coding sequence is TGTGCCAGCAGCTCAGGGTCGGCTGTCCAAGAGACCCAGTACTTC. The chain joins TRBV7-2 to TRBJ2-5, with D perhaps matching TRBD1 (5 bases). CDR1 and CDR2 (germline): SGHTA, FQGNSA. V lost 4 bases and J lost 1, with 13 bases in between. This CDR3 comprises 15 residues.

The CDR3 sequence: CASTRRGHTEAFF. The CDR3, as DNA: TGTGCCAGCACCCGGCGGGGACACACTGAAGCTTTCTTT. The rearrangement uses TRBV6-5 and TRBJ1-1, with D perhaps TRBD1 (5 bases). The CDR3 loop spans 13 amino acids. Germline V lookup: CDR1 MNHEY, CDR2 SVGAGI. The V end was cut by 7 bases, the J end by 3 bases, with 12 bases between.

The J gene is TRBJ2-2, the V gene TRBV4-3; D unresolved. Germline CDR1 LGHNA, CDR2 YSLEER. The V and J ends lost 2 bases and 4 bases respectively, with 8 bases between them. The CDR3 runs 14 residues. The CDR3 DNA is TGCGCCAGCAGCCAACAGGACGGCACCGGGGAGCTGTTTTTT. It yields the protein CASSQQDGTGELFF.

This clonotype turned up a few times. CDR3 sequence reads: CASLGSGGYTF. CDR3 nucleotide sequence: TGTGCCAGCCTAGGCTCGGGTGGCTACACCTTC. The chain joins TRBV7-9 to TRBJ1-2; D uncertain. V was shortened by 8 bases and J by 7 bases, with 11 bases between the two germline ends. Germline CDR1 and CDR2: SEHNR and FQNEAQ (reference sequence). The CDR3 is made up of 11 amino acids.

The V gene is TRBV20-1, the J gene TRBJ1-2; the D is unclear. The CDR3 extends over 14 amino acids. Germline CDR1 is DFQATT and CDR2 is SNEGSKA (reference sequence). Trimming removed 1 base from V and 5 bases from J, with 14 bases in between. CDR3 protein: CSARGEDVWYGYTF. For the CDR3, the DNA is TGCAGTGCTAGAGGGGAGGATGTATGGTATGGCTACACCTTC.

V and J are TRBV2 and TRBJ2-2; D remains unclear. The CDR3 runs to 13 residues. V lost 7 bases, J lost 6 bases, and 12 bases lay in between. CDR1 is SNHLY and CDR2 is FYNNEI in the germline V gene. CDR3 nucleotide sequence: TGTGCCAGCACCGAAATCCTTTCCGGGGAGCTGTTTTTT. It is translated as CASTEILSGELFF.

The table lists this clonotype with a few counts. V and J are TRBV5-1 and TRBJ1-1; D gene uncertain. CDR3 length: 15 residues. The germline gives CDR1 SGHRS, CDR2 YFSETQ. V lost 4 bases, J lost 6 bases, and 19 bases lay in between. For the CDR3, the DNA is TGCGCCAGCAGCCCTCGGTTCCCCCTGGGTGCTGAAGCTTTCTTT. It translates to CASSPRFPLGAEAFF.

The chain recombines TRBV3-1 with TRBJ2-7, with 8 bases aligning to TRBD2. The CDR3 has 14 amino acids. CDR1 and CDR2 from the germline V gene are LGHDT and YNNKEL (reference sequence). V lost 6 bases, J lost 0 bases, and 4 bases stayed unmatched. The CDR3: CASRPSGSSYEQYF. CDR3 nucleotide sequence: TGTGCCAGCAGACCTAGCGGGTCCTCCTACGAGCAGTACTTC.

The chain recombines TRBV4-2 with TRBJ2-3; TRBD1 aligns across 11 bases. The CDR3 sequence is 14 residues long. The V gene end was trimmed by 7 bases and the J gene end by 5 bases; junction bases not matched to a gene: 5. Germline V gene sequence: CDR1 LGHNA, CDR2 YNFKEQ. The CDR3, as DNA: TGTGCCAGCAACACCGGGACAGGGGGAGATACGCAGTATTTT. Translating it yields CASNTGTGGDTQYF.

This clonotype was seen a handful of times. The chain uses TRBV29-1 and TRBJ2-1, with D tentatively TRBD1 (6 bases). The CDR3 is 14 amino acids. V dropped 6 bases and J dropped 1 base, with 13 bases sitting between them. Germline loops: CDR1 SQVTM, CDR2 ANQGSEA. The CDR3 DNA follows: TGCAGCGTCTCGAGCAGGGGTTCCTACAATGAGCAGTTCTTC. It is translated as CSVSSRGSYNEQFF.

This clonotype was seen a handful of times. This rearrangement joins TRBV20-1 to TRBJ1-2, with TRBD1 identical over 7 bases. This CDR3 is 14 amino acids long. CDR1 DFQATT and CDR2 SNEGSKA come from the germline V gene (reference sequence). CDR3: CRSDTGDSSGGYTF. CDR3 bases: TGCAGGTCCGATACAGGGGATTCTTCTGGCGGCTACACCTTC.